This TCR beta chain stems from a study of T cell repertoires in cytomegalovirus infection. Trimming stripped 2 bases from V and 4 bases from J, with 7 bases between. The CDR3 extends over 13 amino acids. Germline V lookup: CDR1 SGHDT, CDR2 YYEEEE. At least ten counts were recorded for this clonotype. Its specificity is unknown. Study-level results: Summed public TCR beta family frequency identified CMV carriers bearing the relevant HLA. Within the response measured ex vivo, HLA-C-restricted CMV-specific TCR beta clonotypes were dominant.

TCRdb reanalysed the reads using MiXCR and keeps one entry per CDR3 protein. The data contain some 920,000 distinct CDR3 sequences, 30% to 40% of them seen just once; the ten biggest clones take up over 13%. The sample in question was cultured CD8+ T cells from PBMCs, obtained from culture after CMV antigen stimulation. The chain recombines TRBV5-6 with TRBJ2-1; D ambiguous. This sequence originates from a human donor in good health (CMV status not recorded). Some clones in this sample may be carry-over from other donors' samples. Here the CDR3 reads CASSLVLYNEQFF. The CDR3, as DNA: TGTGCCAGCAGCTTAGTTCTTTACAATGAGCAGTTCTTC. The variable domain in full, with the rest retrieved from reference TRBV5-6 and TRBJ2-1, is DAGVTQSPTHLIKTRGQQVTLRCSPKSGHDTVSWYQQALGQGPQFIFQYYEEEERQRGNFPDRFSGHQFPNYSSELNVNALLLGDSALYLCASSLVLYNEQFFGPGTRLTVL.